Below are 4 T cell receptor beta chains sequenced from a single sample in a study of beta chain features in type 1 diabetes. Findings of the study overall: TCRB CDR3 length was moderately but significantly reduced in all four CD4+ subsets of Type 1 diabetes patients.

Antigens for these TCRs are unknown. Isolated RNA was reverse transcribed in full, so expressed TCRB transcripts were sequenced. Repertoires were generated with immunoSEQ multiplex PCR, while TCRdb's copy carries only in-frame clones and drops some. The sample lists 140,000 or so clones, about 12% seen once, with 1.3% in the top ten. Sequences were obtained from central memory CD4+ T cells from blood. These receptors were collected from a man younger than 35 with type 1 diabetes.

V gene TRBV2 combines with J gene TRBJ1-1; D may be TRBD1 (5 bases). Germline assignment: CDR1 SNHLY and CDR2 FYNNEI. Trimming cost V 5 bases and J 0 bases, with 13 bases left between them. The CDR3 loop spans 15 amino acids. For the CDR3, the DNA is TGTGCCAGCAGTCTCCGGGGACTCATGAACACTGAAGCTTTCTTT. Translating gives CASSLRGLMNTEAFF.

This clone was observed a few times. J is TRBJ2-7 and V is TRBV7-8; no definite D call. Trimming stripped 5 bases from V and 4 bases from J, with 21 bases between. CDR3 length: 16 residues. Germline lookup yields CDR1 SGHVS and CDR2 FQNEAQ. The CDR3 DNA reads TGTGCCAGCAGCCTAAGCTTGGGTCAGTTTGGATACGAGCAGTACTTC. Protein sequence: CASSLSLGQFGYEQYF.

The table lists this clone with a few counts. CDR3 protein: CASSQGSGLLYNEQFF. The CDR3 region has the DNA TGTGCCAGCAGCCAAGGAAGCGGACTTCTGTACAATGAGCAGTTCTTC. V gene TRBV14 combines with J gene TRBJ2-1; a possible D gene is TRBD2 (5 bases). CDR3 length equals 16 residues. The germline CDR1 and CDR2 sequences are SGHDN and FVKESK. V lost 1 base and J lost 4, with 14 bases in between.

This clone has just a few counts. The rearrangement uses TRBV18 and TRBJ2-3; 9 bases agree with TRBD1. This CDR3 is built from 16 residues. Trimming took 4 bases from V and 1 from J; bases not matched to a gene: 6. Germline CDR1 KGHSH, CDR2 LQKENI. The CDR3 region has the DNA TGTGCCAGCTCACTGTCCCGGACAGGGGGCACAGATACGCAGTATTTT. It codes for CASSLSRTGGTDTQYF.